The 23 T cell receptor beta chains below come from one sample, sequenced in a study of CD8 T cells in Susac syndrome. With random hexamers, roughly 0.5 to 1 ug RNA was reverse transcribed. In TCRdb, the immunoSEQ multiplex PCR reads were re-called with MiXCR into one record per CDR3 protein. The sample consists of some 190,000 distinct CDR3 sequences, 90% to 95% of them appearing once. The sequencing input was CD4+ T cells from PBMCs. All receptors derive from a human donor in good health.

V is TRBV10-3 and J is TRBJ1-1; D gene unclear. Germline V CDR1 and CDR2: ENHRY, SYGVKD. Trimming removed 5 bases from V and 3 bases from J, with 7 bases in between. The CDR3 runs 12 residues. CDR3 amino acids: CAISKADTEAFF. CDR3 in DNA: TGTGCCATCAGTAAGGCCGACACTGAAGCTTTCTTT.

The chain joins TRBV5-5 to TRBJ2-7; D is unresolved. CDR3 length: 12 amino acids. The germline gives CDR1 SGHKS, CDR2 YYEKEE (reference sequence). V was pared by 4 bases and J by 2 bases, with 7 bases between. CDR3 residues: CASSRDPYEQYV. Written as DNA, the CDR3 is TGTGCCAGCAGCCGTGATCCCTACGAGCAGTACGTC.

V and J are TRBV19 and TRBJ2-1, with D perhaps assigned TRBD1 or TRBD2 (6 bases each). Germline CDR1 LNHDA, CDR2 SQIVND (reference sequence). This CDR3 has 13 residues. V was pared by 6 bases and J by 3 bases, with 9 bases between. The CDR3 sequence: CASSGGYYNEQFF. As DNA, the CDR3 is TGTGCCAGTAGCGGGGGCTACTACAATGAGCAGTTCTTC.

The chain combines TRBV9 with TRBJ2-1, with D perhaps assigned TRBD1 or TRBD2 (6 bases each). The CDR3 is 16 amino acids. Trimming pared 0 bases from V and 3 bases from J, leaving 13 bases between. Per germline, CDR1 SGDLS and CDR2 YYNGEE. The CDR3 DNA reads TGTGCCAGCAGCGTAGGAGGGGGGACGATCTACAATGAGCAGTTCTTC. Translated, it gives CASSVGGGTIYNEQFF.

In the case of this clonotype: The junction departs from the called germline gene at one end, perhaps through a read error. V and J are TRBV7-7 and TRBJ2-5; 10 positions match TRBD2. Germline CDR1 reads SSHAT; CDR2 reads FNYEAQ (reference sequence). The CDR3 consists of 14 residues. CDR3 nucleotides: TGTGCTAGCAGCTTAGCGGGGGGTAAAGAGACCCAGTACTTC. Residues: CASSLAGGKETQYF.

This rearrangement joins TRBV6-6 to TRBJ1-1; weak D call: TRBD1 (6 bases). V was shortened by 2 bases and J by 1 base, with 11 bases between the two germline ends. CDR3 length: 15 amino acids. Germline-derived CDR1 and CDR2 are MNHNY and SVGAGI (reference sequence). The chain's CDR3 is CASSYLQTGNTEAFF. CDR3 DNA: TGTGCCAGCAGTTACCTGCAGACAGGGAACACTGAAGCTTTCTTT.

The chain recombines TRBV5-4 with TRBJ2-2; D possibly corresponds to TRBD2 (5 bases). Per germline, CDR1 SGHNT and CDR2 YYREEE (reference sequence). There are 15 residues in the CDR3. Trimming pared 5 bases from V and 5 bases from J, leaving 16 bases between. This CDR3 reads CASSLQSGYTGELFF. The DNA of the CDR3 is TGTGCCAGCAGTCTTCAATCGGGGTATACCGGGGAGCTGTTTTTT. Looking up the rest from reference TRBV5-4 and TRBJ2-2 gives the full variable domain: ETGVTQSPTHLIKTRGQQVTLRCSSQSGHNTVSWYQQALGQGPQFIFQYYREEENGRGNFPPRFSGLQFPNYSSELNVNALELDDSALYLCASSLQSGYTGELFFGEGSRLTVL.

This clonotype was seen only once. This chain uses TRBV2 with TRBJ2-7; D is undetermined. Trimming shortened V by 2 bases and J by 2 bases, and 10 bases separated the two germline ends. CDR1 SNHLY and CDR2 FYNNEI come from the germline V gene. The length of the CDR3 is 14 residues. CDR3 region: CASSESAGPYEQYV. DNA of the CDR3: TGTGCCAGCAGTGAAAGTGCAGGACCCTACGAGCAGTACGTC.

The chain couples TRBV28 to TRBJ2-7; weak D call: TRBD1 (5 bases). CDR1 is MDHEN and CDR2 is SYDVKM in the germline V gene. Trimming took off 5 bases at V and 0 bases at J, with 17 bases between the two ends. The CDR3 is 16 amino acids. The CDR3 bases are TGTGCCAGCAGTCCACTGACAGCCTTGAGCTCCTACGAGCAGTACTTC. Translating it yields CASSPLTALSSYEQYF.

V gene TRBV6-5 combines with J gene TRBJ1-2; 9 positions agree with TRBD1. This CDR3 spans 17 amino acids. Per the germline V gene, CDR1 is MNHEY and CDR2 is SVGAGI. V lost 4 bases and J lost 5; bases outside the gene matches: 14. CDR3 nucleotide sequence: TGTGCCAGCAGTTCGAGACAGGGGGTAGGACGGGGGTATGGCTACACCTTC. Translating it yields CASSSRQGVGRGYGYTF.

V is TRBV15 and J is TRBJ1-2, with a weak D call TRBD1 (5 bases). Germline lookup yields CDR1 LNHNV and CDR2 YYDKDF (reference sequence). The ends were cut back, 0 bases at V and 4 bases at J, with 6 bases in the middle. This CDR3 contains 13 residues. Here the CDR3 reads CATSRDRVYGYTF. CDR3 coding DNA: TGTGCCACCAGCAGAGACAGGGTCTATGGCTACACCTTC.

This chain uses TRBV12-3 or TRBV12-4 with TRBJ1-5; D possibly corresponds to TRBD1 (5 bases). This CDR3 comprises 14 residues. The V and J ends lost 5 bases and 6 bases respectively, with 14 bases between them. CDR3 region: CASSPDSRSQPQHF. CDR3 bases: TGTGCCAGCAGTCCCGACAGCCGGAGTCAGCCCCAGCATTTT.

The CDR3 reads CASSTRPGPGLGYTF. CDR3 DNA: TGTGCCAGCAGCACGCGTCCGGGCCCAGGTTTGGGCTACACCTTC. The chain employs TRBV6-6 and TRBJ1-2; D is undetermined. The CDR3 length is 15 residues. Germline V lookup: CDR1 MNHNY, CDR2 SVGAGI (reference sequence). V lost 6 bases to trimming and J lost 8 bases, with 22 bases between them.

The CDR3 DNA follows: TGTGCCAGCAGCTTCCAGGGGCCCGCTGAAGCTTTCTTT. It yields the protein CASSFQGPAEAFF. The rearrangement uses TRBV11-1 and TRBJ1-1; tentative D call: TRBD1 (6 bases). CDR3 length equals 13 residues. Germline assignment: CDR1 SGHAT and CDR2 FQDESV (reference sequence). Trimming shortened V by 3 bases and J by 6 bases, and 11 bases separated the two germline ends.

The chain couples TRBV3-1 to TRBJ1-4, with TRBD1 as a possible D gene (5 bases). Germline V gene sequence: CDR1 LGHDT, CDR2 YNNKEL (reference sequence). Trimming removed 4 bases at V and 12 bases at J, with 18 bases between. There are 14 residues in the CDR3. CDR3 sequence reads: CASSPPTVSGELFF. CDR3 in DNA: TGTGCCAGCAGCCCTCCCACAGTCTCGGGGGAACTGTTTTTT.

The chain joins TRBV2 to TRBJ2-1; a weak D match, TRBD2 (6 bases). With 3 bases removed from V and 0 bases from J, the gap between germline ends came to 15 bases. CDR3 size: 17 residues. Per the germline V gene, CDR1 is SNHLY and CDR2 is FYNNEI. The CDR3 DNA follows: TGTGCCAGCAGTGACCTTCGCGGGGTCAGCTCCTACAATGAGCAGTTCTTC. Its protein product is CASSDLRGVSSYNEQFF. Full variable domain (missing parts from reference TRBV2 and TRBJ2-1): EPEVTQTPSHQVTQMGQEVILRCVPISNHLYFYWYRQILGQKVEFLVSFYNNEISEKSEIFDDQFSVERPDGSNFTLKIRSTKLEDSAMYFCASSDLRGVSSYNEQFFGPGTRLTVL.

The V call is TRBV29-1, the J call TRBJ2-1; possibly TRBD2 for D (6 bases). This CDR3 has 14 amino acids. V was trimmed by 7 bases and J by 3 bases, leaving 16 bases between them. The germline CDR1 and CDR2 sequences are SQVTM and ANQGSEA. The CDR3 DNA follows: TGCAGCGCCGCCGTGAAAGCGGGCTACAATGAGCAGTTCTTC. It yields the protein CSAAVKAGYNEQFF.

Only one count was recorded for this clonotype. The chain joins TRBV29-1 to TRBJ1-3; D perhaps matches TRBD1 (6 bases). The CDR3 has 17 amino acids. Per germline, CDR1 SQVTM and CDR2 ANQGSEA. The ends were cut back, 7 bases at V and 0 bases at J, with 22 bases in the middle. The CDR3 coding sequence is TGCAGCGCCACAAAGAGGGGGGGTGCGGCCTCTGGAAACACCATATATTTT. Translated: CSATKRGGAASGNTIYF. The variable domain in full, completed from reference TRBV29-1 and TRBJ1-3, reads SAVISQKPSRDICQRGTSLTIQCQVDSQVTMMFWYRQQPGQSLTLIATANQGSEATYESGFVIDKFPISRPNLTFSTLTVSNMSPEDSSIYLCSATKRGGAASGNTIYFGEGSWLTVV.

The CDR3 region is CASSLVPYNEQFF. CDR3 DNA sequence: TGCGCCAGCAGCTTGGTACCCTACAATGAGCAGTTCTTC. The chain recombines TRBV5-1 with TRBJ2-1; D is unclear. Germline CDR1 reads SGHRS; CDR2 reads YFSETQ. The CDR3 loop spans 13 amino acids. Between the trimmed V and J ends, which lost 0 bases and 2 bases, there was a span of 3 bases. Looking up the rest from reference TRBV5-1 and TRBJ2-1 gives the full variable domain: KAGVTQTPRYLIKTRGQQVTLSCSPISGHRSVSWYQQTPGQGLQFLFEYFSETQRNKGNFPGRFSGRQFSNSRSEMNVSTLELGDSALYLCASSLVPYNEQFFGPGTRLTVL.

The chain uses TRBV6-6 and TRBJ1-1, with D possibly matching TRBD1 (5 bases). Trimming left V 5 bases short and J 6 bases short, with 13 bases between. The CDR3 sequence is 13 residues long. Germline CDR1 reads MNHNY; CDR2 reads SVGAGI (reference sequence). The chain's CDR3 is CASSHGTAPEAFF. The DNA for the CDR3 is TGTGCCAGCAGTCACGGGACGGCTCCTGAAGCTTTCTTT.

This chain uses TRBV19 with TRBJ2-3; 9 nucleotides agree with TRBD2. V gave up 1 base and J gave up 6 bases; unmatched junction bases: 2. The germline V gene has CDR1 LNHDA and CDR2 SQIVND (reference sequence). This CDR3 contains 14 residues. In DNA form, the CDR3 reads TGTGCCAGTAGTATAGGACTAGCGGTGGATACGCAGTATTTT. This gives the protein CASSIGLAVDTQYF.

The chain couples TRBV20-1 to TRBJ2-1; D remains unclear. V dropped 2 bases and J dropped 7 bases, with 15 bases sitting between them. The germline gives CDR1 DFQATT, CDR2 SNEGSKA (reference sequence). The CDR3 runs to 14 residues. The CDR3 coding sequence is TGCAGTGCTAGAAAGACTCCCCTGGAGAATGAGCAGTTCTTC. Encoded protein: CSARKTPLENEQFF.

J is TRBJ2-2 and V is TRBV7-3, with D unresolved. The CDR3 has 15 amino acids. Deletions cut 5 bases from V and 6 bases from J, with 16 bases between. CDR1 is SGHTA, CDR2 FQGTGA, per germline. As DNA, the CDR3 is TGTGCCAGCAGCCCAACCAGGCTTGGGGCCGGGGAGCTGTTTTTT. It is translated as CASSPTRLGAGELFF.